The clone carrying this T cell receptor (beta chain) was observed a few times. Seattle-derived patients entered the study during active infection and were followed longitudinally. These data originate in a study of blood T cell repertoires in COVID-19. At the level of the study: Researchers got acute and convalescent COVID-19 samples from the United States, Italy and Spain. From T cells, B-cell-depleted T cells, or PBMCs came the material, which was cDNA or gDNA.

Per the original data handling: Estimates of nucleated cell counts were drawn from the amplification of reference gene primers. The method was immunoSEQ multiplex PCR; TCRdb's version includes in-frame clones alone and lacks a portion of them. From that table come the V and J calls and clone size; the DNA was used to work out D and trimming. The table shows about 350,000 clones, with about 92% occurring only once. The sequencing input was peripheral blood. The receptor comes from a woman aged 55-75 years with COVID-19, enrolled during active disease.

The CDR3 spells CATSDLDRGWMIRNYGYTF. Here the CDR3 DNA reads TGTGCCACCAGTGATTTGGACAGGGGGTGGATGATTAGGAACTATGGCTACACCTTC. V is TRBV24-1 and J is TRBJ1-2, with 9 nucleotides matching TRBD1. The CDR3 is 19 residues long. Trimming at V came to 0 bases and at J to 2 bases, leaving 12 bases not matched to a gene. Looked up from germline, CDR1 is KGHDR and CDR2 is SFDVKD.